This T cell receptor (beta chain) was profiled in a study of blood T cell repertoires in COVID-19. For the study at large: Donors in the United States, Italy and Spain gave samples during acute or convalescent COVID-19. From T cells, B-cell-depleted T cells, or PBMCs came the material, which was cDNA or gDNA.

Germline V gene data show CDR1 as SGHAT and CDR2 as FQNNGV. The germline V and J ends were trimmed by 6 bases and 5 bases, with 11 bases remaining between them. This CDR3 is built from 13 residues. In the original workflow: The assay estimated nucleated cells by amplifying reference gene primers. Produced via immunoSEQ multiplex PCR; TCRdb's table is partial and in-frame only. Clonal size and the V and J genes are those of that table, whereas D and trimming came from the DNA. This table has about 100,000 clones, about 80% appearing once. This clonotype was sampled from a man in his 70s with active or convalescent COVID-19. The rearrangement joins TRBV11-2 to TRBJ2-1; D perhaps matches TRBD1 (6 bases). The material sequenced was peripheral blood. CDR3 amino acids: CASSGGQNNEQFF. CDR3 DNA sequence: TGTGCCAGCAGTGGGGGACAAAACAATGAGCAGTTCTTC.